One sample yielded the 28 T cell receptor beta chains listed below, sequenced in a study of control samples from healthy donors and cancer patients. This table comes from immunoSEQ multiplex PCR, and its TCRdb copy is limited to in-frame clones, with some not included. Among some 160,000 clones listed, about 93% were seen once. Material: blood. These receptors came from a woman in her 30s in good health.

The chain has TRBV7-3 and TRBJ2-1, with 12 positions matching TRBD2. The CDR3 runs 14 residues. V gave up 4 bases and J gave up 8 bases; unmatched junction bases: 3. The germline CDR1 and CDR2 sequences are SGHTA and FQGTGA. The CDR3 here is CASSSSGRAYEQFF. The CDR3 DNA reads as TGTGCCAGCAGCTCTAGCGGGAGGGCGTATGAGCAGTTCTTC.

This rearrangement joins TRBV6-5 to TRBJ1-5; unclear D gene. This CDR3 has 13 amino acids. The germline gives CDR1 MNHEY, CDR2 SVGAGI. With 8 bases removed from V and 3 bases from J, the gap between germline ends came to 11 bases. For the CDR3, the DNA is TGTGCCAGCGCACCAGGTATCAATCAGCCCCAGCATTTT. This codes for CASAPGINQPQHF.

This clone has a handful of counts. The rearrangement uses TRBV19 and TRBJ2-1; D is unresolved. Germline-derived CDR1 and CDR2 are LNHDA and SQIVND (reference sequence). Deletions cut 4 bases from V and 4 bases from J, with 14 bases between. The CDR3 is 15 amino acids. CDR3 protein: CASSNDPGAYNEQFF. DNA of the CDR3: TGTGCCAGTAGTAATGACCCCGGAGCTTACAATGAGCAGTTCTTC.

J is TRBJ1-5 and V is TRBV6-5, with TRBD1 matching 7 bases. Losses at the gene ends were 7 bases for V and 4 bases for J; bases not matched to a gene: 4. This CDR3 is built from 13 residues. Germline CDR1 reads MNHEY; CDR2 reads SVGAGI. CDR3 protein: CASKGQPNQPQHF. DNA for the CDR3: TGTGCCAGCAAGGGACAGCCAAATCAGCCCCAGCATTTT.

The V call is TRBV6-5, the J call TRBJ2-7, with D unresolved. The CDR3 runs to 14 residues. Per germline, CDR1 MNHEY and CDR2 SVGAGI. Trimming took 0 bases from V and 1 from J, leaving 7 bases between them. The CDR3 reads CASSYSIRSYEQYF. Written as DNA, the CDR3 is TGTGCCAGCAGTTACTCGATTCGTTCCTACGAGCAGTACTTC.

CDR3 in amino acids: CASSPMGHANTGELFF. The CDR3 DNA sequence: TGTGCCAGCAGCCCGATGGGACACGCGAACACCGGGGAGCTGTTTTTT. This sequence joins TRBV9 and TRBJ2-2; a possible D gene is TRBD1 (6 bases). In germline, CDR1 is SGDLS, CDR2 YYNGEE. V lost 4 bases and J lost 0, with 13 bases in between. The CDR3 runs 16 residues.

The chain links TRBV5-8 to TRBJ1-5, with TRBD1 matching over 8 bases. CDR3 length: 15 amino acids. In germline, CDR1 is SGHTS, CDR2 YDEGEE. The V gene end was trimmed by 7 bases and the J gene end by 4 bases; junction bases not matched to a gene: 10. Here the CDR3 DNA reads TGTGCCAGCCAAGCTGGGACAGGTAGGAATCAGCCCCAGCATTTT. Amino acids: CASQAGTGRNQPQHF.

This clone came up once. The chain combines TRBV24-1 with TRBJ2-7; no clear D gene. From germline, CDR1 is KGHDR and CDR2 SFDVKD. V lost 3 bases and J lost 0, with 11 bases in between. This CDR3 has 15 residues. Written as DNA, the CDR3 is TGTGCCACCAGTGATACAGCCGCCAGCTCCTACGAGCAGTACTTC. Its translation: CATSDTAASSYEQYF.

This chain joins TRBV28 and TRBJ1-5; the D gene is possibly TRBD1 (6 bases). The germline V and J ends were trimmed by 6 bases and 0 bases, with 9 bases remaining between them. The CDR3 runs 14 residues. Germline V gene data show CDR1 as MDHEN and CDR2 as SYDVKM. The CDR3 here is CASRDRYSNQPQHF. The CDR3 region has the DNA TGTGCCAGCAGGGACAGATATAGCAATCAGCCCCAGCATTTT.

The chain employs TRBV3-1 (or the pseudogene TRBV3-2) and TRBJ1-5; no firm D call. The CDR3 spans 15 residues. Looked up from germline, CDR1 is LGHDT and CDR2 is YNNKEL (reference sequence). V was trimmed by 4 bases and J by 1 base, leaving 11 bases between them. CDR3 loop: CASSPEGWSNQPQHF. DNA for the CDR3: TGTGCCAGCAGCCCCGAGGGTTGGAGCAATCAGCCCCAGCATTTT.

The count of this clone is one. This chain joins TRBV11-1 and TRBJ1-1, with D hard to call. Between the trimmed V and J ends, which lost 1 base and 1 base, there was a span of 13 bases. Germline-derived CDR1 and CDR2 are SGHAT and FQDESV (reference sequence). This CDR3 has 16 residues. In nucleotides, the CDR3 is TGTGCCAGCAGCTTAGTTTTGCCGGCATCGAACACTGAAGCTTTCTTT. As protein: CASSLVLPASNTEAFF.

CDR3 region: CASSQDLYGNYGYTF. The CDR3 DNA reads as TGCGCCAGCAGCCAAGATCTCTACGGTAACTATGGCTACACCTTC. The chain uses TRBV4-1 and TRBJ1-2; the D is unclear. Per germline, CDR1 MGHRA and CDR2 YSYEKL. The CDR3 covers 15 residues. Deletions cut 0 bases from V and 1 base from J, with 9 bases between.

This rearrangement joins TRBV2 to TRBJ2-7; D perhaps matches TRBD1 (6 bases). The CDR3 runs 13 residues. The germline CDR1 and CDR2 sequences are SNHLY and FYNNEI. Trimming left V 5 bases short and J 7 bases short, with 15 bases between. CDR3 amino acids: CASSLDSVGEQYF. The CDR3 DNA reads as TGTGCCAGCAGTTTGGACAGTGTTGGAGAGCAGTACTTC.

The V gene is TRBV7-9, the J gene TRBJ2-2; 7 nucleotides line up with TRBD1. The CDR3 sequence is 14 residues long. CDR1 is SEHNR, CDR2 FQNEAQ, per germline (reference sequence). Germline trimming cut 4 bases from V and 5 bases from J; bases unmatched to any gene: 4. The CDR3, as DNA: TGTGCCAGCAGCTATGACAGGGTAACCGGGGAGCTGTTTTTT. Translating gives CASSYDRVTGELFF.

The rearrangement uses TRBV5-1 and TRBJ1-1; TRBD1 agrees at 9 bases. V trimming: 4 bases; J trimming: 2 bases; junction bases outside the gene matches: 6. Germline V gene data show CDR1 as SGHRS and CDR2 as YFSETQ. This CDR3 has 15 amino acids. The DNA for the CDR3 is TGCGCCAGCAGCAGCTGGACAGGGGTAAACACTGAAGCTTTCTTT. Its protein product is CASSSWTGVNTEAFF.

The chain employs TRBV19 and TRBJ1-3; 8 bases are a match to TRBD1. CDR3 size: 14 residues. Unmatched junction bases numbered 8, after V lost 7 bases and J lost 6 bases. CDR1 and CDR2 (germline): LNHDA, SQIVND (reference sequence). CDR3 residues: CASNPGQAANTIYF. The CDR3 bases are TGTGCCAGTAACCCGGGACAGGCGGCAAACACCATATATTTT.

The V and J genes are TRBV13 and TRBJ2-3; 7 bases are shared with TRBD2. V was pared by 5 bases and J by 6 bases, with 14 bases of the junction left unmatched. The CDR3 consists of 16 residues. In germline, CDR1 is PRHDT, CDR2 FYEKMQ (reference sequence). CDR3 nucleotides: TGTGCCAGCAGCAACCTAGCGGATGGCACGGGGGATACGCAGTATTTT. Protein product: CASSNLADGTGDTQYF.

CDR3 protein: CSVVLDLGKLFF. The CDR3, as DNA: TGCAGCGTTGTCTTGGATTTGGGAAAACTGTTTTTT. The V gene is TRBV29-1, the J gene TRBJ1-4; no clear D gene. The CDR3 consists of 12 residues. Germline values: CDR1 SQVTM, CDR2 ANQGSEA. V was cut by 4 bases and J by 10 bases, with 13 bases left in between.

This chain joins TRBV4-1 and TRBJ1-1, with D perhaps TRBD1 (5 bases). CDR3 length: 15 amino acids. Germline V gene sequence: CDR1 MGHRA, CDR2 YSYEKL. Trimming stripped 0 bases from V and 11 bases from J, with 19 bases between. As DNA, the CDR3 is TGCGCCAGCAGCCAAGATTATAGCAGGGACGGGGGTGCTTTCTTT. This sequence encodes CASSQDYSRDGGAFF.

The count of this clone is one. Other DNA sequences in the sample encode the same CDR3. The chain uses TRBV5-4 and TRBJ1-5; D is unclear. Germline loops: CDR1 SGHNT, CDR2 YYREEE (reference sequence). The CDR3 is 13 residues long. Trimming removed 0 bases from V and 1 base from J, with 2 bases in between. CDR3 region: CASSLDSNQPQHF. DNA of the CDR3: TGTGCCAGCAGCTTGGACAGCAATCAGCCCCAGCATTTT.

The chain has TRBV28 and TRBJ2-7; no definite D call. The V gene lost 7 bases and the J gene lost 5 bases, with 12 bases spanning the gap. Germline CDR1 and CDR2: MDHEN and SYDVKM. This CDR3 is 12 amino acids long. The CDR3 sequence is CASKSSVNEQYF. Here the CDR3 DNA reads TGTGCCAGCAAATCAAGTGTGAACGAGCAGTACTTC.

The chain is built from TRBV19 and TRBJ2-7, with D perhaps matching TRBD1 or TRBD2 (5 bases each). Germline lookup yields CDR1 LNHDA and CDR2 SQIVND (reference sequence). Between the trimmed V and J ends, which lost 6 bases and 3 bases, there was a span of 15 bases. CDR3 length: 14 residues. CDR3 nucleotide sequence: TGTGCCAGTAGAAGGGGAGAAACTTACTACGAGCAGTACTTC. Translating gives CASRRGETYYEQYF.

The rearrangement joins TRBV28 to TRBJ1-6; D remains unclear. The germline gives CDR1 MDHEN, CDR2 SYDVKM. Trimming left V 2 bases short and J 1 base short, with 12 bases between. The CDR3 covers 17 residues. CDR3 bases: TGTGCCAGCAGTTTAACCCGAACGCTTTCCTATAATTCACCCCTCCACTTT. Its translation: CASSLTRTLSYNSPLHF.

V is TRBV18 and J is TRBJ2-1, with a tentative D call TRBD2 (5 bases). CDR1 is KGHSH, CDR2 LQKENI, per germline. CDR3 length: 16 amino acids. The ends were cut back, 3 bases at V and 2 bases at J, with 14 bases in the middle. DNA for the CDR3: TGTGCCAGCTCACCGGCTACTAGAGGAACCTACAATGAGCAGTTCTTC. Protein: CASSPATRGTYNEQFF.

The chain employs TRBV7-7 and TRBJ2-3, with 10 nucleotides matching TRBD2. V shed 2 bases and J 3 bases; nucleotides not matched to a gene: 11. The germline V gene has CDR1 SSHAT and CDR2 FNYEAQ (reference sequence). The CDR3 runs to 18 residues. CDR3 amino acids: CASSLSPSGSAGTDTQYF. The CDR3 nucleotides read TGTGCCAGCAGCTTATCTCCTAGCGGGAGCGCAGGGACAGATACGCAGTATTTT. The full variable domain, completed using reference TRBV7-7 and TRBJ2-3, is GAGVSQSPRYKVTKRGQDVTLRCDPISSHATLYWYQQALGQGPEFLTYFNYEAQPDKSGLPSDRFSAERPEGSISTLTIQRTEQRDSAMYRCASSLSPSGSAGTDTQYFGPGTRLTVL.

V and J are TRBV28 and TRBJ2-7; 7 positions agree with TRBD1. The CDR3 runs 13 residues. CDR1 and CDR2 from the germline V gene are MDHEN and SYDVKM. J was trimmed by 2 bases and V by 5 bases; bases with no gene match: 3. The CDR3 coding sequence is TGTGCCAGCAGTCTGACAGGGCCCTACGAGCAGTACTTC. Translated, it gives CASSLTGPYEQYF.

This chain uses TRBV6-5 with TRBJ2-5; TRBD1 is a possible D gene (6 bases). This CDR3 comprises 15 residues. The germline V gene has CDR1 MNHEY and CDR2 SVGAGI. Trimming shortened V by 6 bases and J by 5 bases, and 19 bases separated the two germline ends. For the CDR3, the DNA is TGTGCCAGCAGAACCGACAGGTCCTGGGGGGAGACCCAGTACTTC. Translation gives CASRTDRSWGETQYF.

The chain is built from TRBV6-6 and TRBJ2-7; D ambiguous. Trimming cost V 2 bases and J 2 bases, with 10 bases left between them. The CDR3 has 14 residues. Germline-derived CDR1 and CDR2 are MNHNY and SVGAGI (reference sequence). The DNA for the CDR3 is TGTGCCAGCAGTTACCCCAACAGAGCCTACGAGCAGTACTTC. Residues: CASSYPNRAYEQYF.